The T cell receptor beta chain under discussion was sequenced for a study of shared T cell receptors in the human thymus. The CDR3 covers 15 residues. Germline-derived CDR1 and CDR2 are MDHEN and SYDVKM. The J segment lost 9 bases and the V segment lost 2 bases, leaving 7 bases of the junction unmatched. Produced via immunoSEQ multiplex PCR; TCRdb's table is partial and in-frame only. Of 600,000 to 900,000 clones listed, 80% to 90% were seen once; the top ten hold around 0.01%. The same specimen was also included in a second study, on human thymus T cells. Per that study: Donors were healthy Finnish infants having corrective surgery for congenital heart defects.

V is TRBV28 and J is TRBJ1-5; 10 bases fit TRBD1. This clonotype originated in a girl in the first two years of life with a congenital heart defect. Input material: thymocytes. As DNA, the CDR3 is TGTGCCAGCAGTTTAGGGACAGGGGCGAGAGGGCCCCAGCATTTT. Amino acids: CASSLGTGARGPQHF. The full variable domain, its missing parts supplied by reference TRBV28 and TRBJ1-5, is DVKVTQSSRYLVKRTGEKVFLECVQDMDHENMFWYRQDPGLGLRLIYFSYDVKMKEKGDIPEGYSVSREKKERFSLILESASTNQTSMYLCASSLGTGARGPQHFGDGTRLSIL.